This T cell receptor beta chain was identified in a study of long-term antiretroviral therapy in people with HIV. At the survey level, the v3.0 immunoSEQ assay was run. Each sample aimed for about 35,000-55,000 sequenced T-cell genomes. This table comes from immunoSEQ multiplex PCR, and its TCRdb copy is limited to in-frame clones, with some not included. The sample holds over 30,000 clones; around 80% are singletons and the top ten take about 7%. Study results and caveats: Among HIV repertoires, CDR3 length ranges were narrower than those of controls.

Germline V gene lookup returns CDR1 SGHDT and CDR2 YYEEEE. The CDR3 extends over 16 amino acids. J lost 1 base, V lost 1 base, and 5 bases had no gene match. Each sample contained roughly 0.85-11 million cryopreserved PBMC, thawed before DNA extraction. A remark on this clone: Its antigen is as yet unknown.

The sample consisted of unsorted PBMCs, taken 2 years after starting antiretroviral therapy. This TCR was sampled from a woman aged 45-65 years with HIV. V and J are TRBV5-6 and TRBJ1-3; TRBD1 matches 7 bases. CDR3 coding DNA: TGTGCCAGCAGCTTGAACAGGGGTTTATCTGGAAACACCATATATTTT. Translation gives CASSLNRGLSGNTIYF. Full variable domain (remainder filled in from reference TRBV5-6 and TRBJ1-3): DAGVTQSPTHLIKTRGQQVTLRCSPKSGHDTVSWYQQALGQGPQFIFQYYEEEERQRGNFPDRFSGHQFPNYSSELNVNALLLGDSALYLCASSLNRGLSGNTIYFGEGSWLTVV.